This is a list of T cell receptor beta chains from one sample in a study of cytomegalovirus exposure and HLA in healthy donors. The table came from immunoSEQ multiplex PCR; TCRdb's copy has only in-frame clones and leaves some out. The sample yields about 92,000 clones, over 70% seen once. The sequencing input was PBMCs. The receptor source for this set is a man in his forties or fifties in good health and CMV-seropositive. The CDR3 runs from the conserved cysteine through the conserved F or W. The D gene is left open where the match is weak. Clone size is not always given. Where it is, it says once, few, many or a class for expanded clones.

-,TRBV6-1,-,16,TRBJ2-7,CASSEDPSGHTYEQYF,TGTGCCAGCAGTGAGGATCCCTCGGGACACACCTACGAGCAGTACTTC
-,TRBV27,-,16,TRBJ2-3,CASSLADRISTDTQYF,TGTGCCAGCAGTTTAGCCGACAGAATTAGCACAGATACGCAGTATTTT
-,TRBV5-4,-,15,TRBJ1-1,CASSSIGGANTEAFF,TGTGCCAGCAGCTCAATTGGAGGGGCGAACACTGAAGCTTTCTTT
once,TRBV30,TRBD2,17,TRBJ2-1,CAWSVNPLAGAHNEQFF,TGTGCCTGGAGTGTTAACCCGCTAGCGGGGGCACACAATGAGCAGTTCTTC
-,TRBV6-1,-,14,TRBJ2-3,CASSISGQRDTQYF,TGTGCCAGCAGTATTAGCGGCCAGCGGGATACGCAGTATTTT
-,TRBV5-1,-,15,TRBJ1-2,CASSLGRGNDHGYTF,TGCGCCAGCAGCTTGGGGCGGGGGAACGACCATGGCTACACCTTC
-,TRBV18,TRBD1,13,TRBJ2-7,CASARDSYYEQYF,TGTGCCAGCGCGAGGGACAGCTATTACGAGCAGTACTTC
once,TRBV19,TRBD1,12,TRBJ1-1,CASNTGVTEAFF,TGTGCCAGTAACACAGGGGTCACTGAAGCTTTCTTT
-,TRBV7-2,TRBD1,14,TRBJ2-7,CASSSRDRGREQYF,TGTGCCAGCAGCTCTCGGGACAGGGGACGCGAGCAGTACTTC
-,TRBV18,-,15,TRBJ1-6,CASSPGAGYNSPLHF,TGTGCCAGCTCACCGGGCGCAGGGTACAATTCACCCCTCCACTTT
once,TRBV5-1,TRBD1,13,TRBJ1-1,CASSPQGGTEAFF,TGCGCCAGCAGCCCTCAGGGGGGTACTGAAGCTTTCTTT
-,TRBV5-1,-,14,TRBJ2-2,CASKQASNTGELFF,TGCGCCAGCAAGCAGGCCTCGAACACCGGGGAGCTGTTTTTT
-,TRBV19,-,17,TRBJ1-3,CASRDSYRRISGNTIYF,TGTGCCAGTAGGGACAGCTATAGAAGGATCTCTGGAAACACCATATATTTT
-,TRBV18,TRBD1,15,TRBJ2-1,CASSPPGQGLNEQFF,TGTGCCAGCTCACCGCCGGGACAGGGCCTCAATGAGCAGTTCTTC
-,TRBV5-4,-,14,TRBJ1-1,CASSLDPENTEAFF,TGTGCCAGCAGCTTGGATCCAGAGAACACTGAAGCTTTCTTT
-,TRBV2,TRBD1,12,TRBJ1-2,CASRLTGYGYTF,TGTGCCAGCAGGCTGACAGGGTATGGCTACACCTTC
-,TRBV6-1,TRBD2,15,TRBJ2-1,CASSGGGRFYNEQFF,TGTGCCAGCAGTGGCGGGGGTCGATTCTACAATGAGCAGTTCTTC
-,TRBV7-9,TRBD1,14,TRBJ2-7,CASSHRDRGYEQYF,TGTGCCAGCAGCCACCGGGACAGGGGCTACGAGCAGTACTTC
few,TRBV15,-,15,TRBJ1-4,CATRAVGDTNEKLFF,TGTGCCACCAGAGCGGTCGGCGACACAAATGAAAAACTGTTTTTT
-,TRBV2,TRBD2,14,TRBJ2-2,CASSELIAGRELFF,TGTGCCAGCAGTGAGTTAATAGCGGGCCGGGAGCTGTTTTTT
-,TRBV11-2,-,15,TRBJ2-3,CASSFEALGTDTQYF,TGTGCCAGCAGCTTTGAGGCTTTAGGCACAGATACGCAGTATTTT
once,TRBV6-1,-,15,TRBJ1-2,CASSNTGPINYGYTF,TGTGCCAGCAGTAATACAGGTCCCATTAACTATGGCTACACCTTC
-,TRBV30,TRBD2,17,TRBJ2-5,CAWSPGLAAPGAETQYF,TGTGCCTGGAGTCCGGGACTAGCGGCCCCGGGGGCCGAGACCCAGTACTTC
once,TRBV30,-,15,TRBJ2-1,CAWSGGDPRLNEQFF,TGTGCCTGGAGTGGGGGGGACCCCCGTCTCAATGAGCAGTTCTTC
-,TRBV27,TRBD1,13,TRBJ2-7,CASSLTGVGEQYF,TGTGCCAGCAGCCTCACAGGGGTGGGAGAGCAGTACTTC
-,TRBV29-1,-,13,TRBJ1-2,CSVELTGGPGYTF,TGCAGCGTTGAACTAACAGGCGGACCTGGCTACACCTTC
-,TRBV6-5,-,14,TRBJ2-3,CASSYGAHTDTQYF,TGTGCCAGCAGTTACGGGGCGCACACAGATACGCAGTATTTT
-,TRBV27,-,13,TRBJ1-6,CASSPTAYSPLHF,TGTGCCAGCAGTCCGACAGCATATTCACCCCTCCACTTT
-,TRBV10-3,-,12,TRBJ1-5,CAIGTLNQPQHF,TGTGCCATCGGGACTTTAAATCAGCCCCAGCATTTT